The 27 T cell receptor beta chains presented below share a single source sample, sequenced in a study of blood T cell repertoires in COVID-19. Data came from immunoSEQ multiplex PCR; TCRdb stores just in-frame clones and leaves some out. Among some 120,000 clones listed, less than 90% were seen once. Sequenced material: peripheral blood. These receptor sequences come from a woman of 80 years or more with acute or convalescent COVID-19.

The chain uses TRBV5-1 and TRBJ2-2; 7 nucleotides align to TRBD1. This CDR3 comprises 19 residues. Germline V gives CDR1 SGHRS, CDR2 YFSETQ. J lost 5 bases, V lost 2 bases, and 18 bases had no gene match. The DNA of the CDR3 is TGCGCCAGCAGCTTACCCCCATCCGGACAGGTGACTAAAACCGGGGAGCTGTTTTTT. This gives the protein CASSLPPSGQVTKTGELFF.

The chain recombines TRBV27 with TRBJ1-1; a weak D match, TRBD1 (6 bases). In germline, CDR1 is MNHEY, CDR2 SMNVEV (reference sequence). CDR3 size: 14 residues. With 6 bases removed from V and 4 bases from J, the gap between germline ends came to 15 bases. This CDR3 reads CASSTNRETTEAFF. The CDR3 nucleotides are TGTGCCAGCAGCACCAACAGGGAGACCACTGAAGCTTTCTTT.

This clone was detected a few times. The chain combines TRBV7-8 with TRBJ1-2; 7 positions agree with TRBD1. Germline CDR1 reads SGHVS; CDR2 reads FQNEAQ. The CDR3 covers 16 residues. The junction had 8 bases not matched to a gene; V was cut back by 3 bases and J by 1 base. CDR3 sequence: CASSLGPGQRNYGYTF. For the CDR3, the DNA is TGTGCCAGCAGCTTGGGACCGGGACAGCGTAACTATGGCTACACCTTC.

This CDR3 is CASSPGGKNSPLHF. DNA of the CDR3: TGTGCCAGCAGCCCAGGGGGCAAGAATTCACCCCTCCACTTT. The chain couples TRBV7-3 to TRBJ1-6; TRBD1 matches at 8 bases. V shed 5 bases and J 7 bases; nucleotides not matched to a gene: 4. Germline assignment: CDR1 SGHTA and CDR2 FQGTGA. The CDR3 runs to 14 residues.

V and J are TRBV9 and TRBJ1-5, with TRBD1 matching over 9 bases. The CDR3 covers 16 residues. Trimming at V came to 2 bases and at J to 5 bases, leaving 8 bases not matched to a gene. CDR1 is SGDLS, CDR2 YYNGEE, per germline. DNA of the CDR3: TGTGCCAGCAGCGTGGCCGGGACAGGGTATCATCAGCCCCAGCATTTT. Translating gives CASSVAGTGYHQPQHF.

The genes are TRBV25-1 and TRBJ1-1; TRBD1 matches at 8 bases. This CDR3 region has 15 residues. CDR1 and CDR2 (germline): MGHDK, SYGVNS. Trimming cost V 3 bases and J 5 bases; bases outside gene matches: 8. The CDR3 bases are TGTGCCAGCAGTGAGCCGGGGACAGGCCTAACTGAAGCTTTCTTT. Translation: CASSEPGTGLTEAFF.

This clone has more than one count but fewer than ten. Written as DNA, the CDR3 is TGTGCCATCAGTGAGTCGACACAGGACTACTCACCCCTCCACTTT. Encoded protein: CAISESTQDYSPLHF. The chain is built from TRBV10-3 and TRBJ1-6, with a weak D call TRBD1 (5 bases). The CDR3 loop spans 15 amino acids. CDR1 ENHRY and CDR2 SYGVKD come from the germline V gene. Trimming shortened V by 0 bases and J by 10 bases, and 13 bases separated the two germline ends.

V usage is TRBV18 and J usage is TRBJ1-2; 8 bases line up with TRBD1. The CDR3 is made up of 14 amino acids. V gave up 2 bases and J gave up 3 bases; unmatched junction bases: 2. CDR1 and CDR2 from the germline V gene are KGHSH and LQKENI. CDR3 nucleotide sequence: TGTGCCAGCTCACCAAGGACAGGGTACTATGGCTACACCTTC. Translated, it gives CASSPRTGYYGYTF. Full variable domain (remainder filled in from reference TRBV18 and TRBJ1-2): NAGVMQNPRHLVRRRGQEARLRCSPMKGHSHVYWYRQLPEEGLKFMVYLQKENIIDESGMPKERFSAEFPKEGPSILRIQQVVRGDSAAYFCASSPRTGYYGYTFGSGTRLTVV.

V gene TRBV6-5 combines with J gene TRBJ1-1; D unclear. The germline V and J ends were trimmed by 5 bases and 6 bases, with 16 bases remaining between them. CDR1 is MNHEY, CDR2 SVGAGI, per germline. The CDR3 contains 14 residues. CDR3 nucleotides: TGTGCCAGCAGTAGAGGGCTTTCTGGGTCTGAAGCTTTCTTT. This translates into CASSRGLSGSEAFF.

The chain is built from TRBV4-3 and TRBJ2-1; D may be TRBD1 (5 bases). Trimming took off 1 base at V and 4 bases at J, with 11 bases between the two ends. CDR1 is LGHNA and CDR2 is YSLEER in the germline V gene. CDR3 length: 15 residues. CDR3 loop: CASSQVLGPYNEQFF. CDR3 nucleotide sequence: TGCGCCAGCAGCCAAGTATTGGGGCCTTACAATGAGCAGTTCTTC.

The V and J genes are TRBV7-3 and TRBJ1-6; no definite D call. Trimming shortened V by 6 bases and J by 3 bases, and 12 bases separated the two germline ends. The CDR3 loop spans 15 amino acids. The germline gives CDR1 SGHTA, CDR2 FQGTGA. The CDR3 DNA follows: TGTGCCAGCAGTGCCCTGGAGCGCTATAATTCACCCCTCCACTTT. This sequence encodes CASSALERYNSPLHF.

In DNA, the CDR3 is TGTGCCAGCAGCTTGTCTAGCGGGGCGGTGGAGACCCAGTACTTC. Translation gives CASSLSSGAVETQYF. The rearrangement joins TRBV7-2 to TRBJ2-5, with 9 positions matching TRBD2. Trimming removed 3 bases from V and 5 bases from J; junction bases left unmatched: 7. Germline V CDR1 and CDR2: SGHTA, FQGNSA. The CDR3 has 15 amino acids.

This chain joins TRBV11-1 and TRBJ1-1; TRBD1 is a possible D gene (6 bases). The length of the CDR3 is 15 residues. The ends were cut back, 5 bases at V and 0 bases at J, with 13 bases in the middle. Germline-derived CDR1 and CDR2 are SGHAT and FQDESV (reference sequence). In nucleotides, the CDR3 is TGTGCCAGCAGCAAAAGAGGACAGCTGAACACTGAAGCTTTCTTT. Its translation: CASSKRGQLNTEAFF.

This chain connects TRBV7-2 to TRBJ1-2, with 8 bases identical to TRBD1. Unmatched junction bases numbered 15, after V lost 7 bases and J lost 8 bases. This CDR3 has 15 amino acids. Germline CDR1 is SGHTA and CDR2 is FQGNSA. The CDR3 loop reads CASNEGQGTLWGYTF. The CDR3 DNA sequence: TGTGCCAGCAACGAAGGACAGGGAACCCTTTGGGGCTACACCTTC.

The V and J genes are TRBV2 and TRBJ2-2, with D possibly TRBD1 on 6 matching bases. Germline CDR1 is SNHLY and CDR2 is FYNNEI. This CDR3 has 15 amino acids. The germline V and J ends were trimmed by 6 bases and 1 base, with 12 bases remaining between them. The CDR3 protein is CASSLLGGNTGELFF. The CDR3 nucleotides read TGTGCCAGCAGCCTTCTAGGGGGGAACACCGGGGAGCTGTTTTTT.

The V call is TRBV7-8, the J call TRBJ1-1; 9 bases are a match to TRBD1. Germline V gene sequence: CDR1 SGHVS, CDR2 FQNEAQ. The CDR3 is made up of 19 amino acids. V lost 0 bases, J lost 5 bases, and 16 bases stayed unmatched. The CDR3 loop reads CASSLALNRGLQGRTEAFF. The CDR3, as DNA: TGTGCCAGCAGCTTAGCGTTGAACAGGGGGCTCCAAGGGAGGACTGAAGCTTTCTTT.

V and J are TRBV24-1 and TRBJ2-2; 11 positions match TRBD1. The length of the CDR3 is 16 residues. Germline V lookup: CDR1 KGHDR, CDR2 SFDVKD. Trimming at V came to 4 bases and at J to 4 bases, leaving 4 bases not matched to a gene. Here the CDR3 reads CATSDGQGAGTGELFF. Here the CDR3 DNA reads TGTGCCACCAGTGACGGACAGGGGGCAGGCACCGGGGAGCTGTTTTTT.

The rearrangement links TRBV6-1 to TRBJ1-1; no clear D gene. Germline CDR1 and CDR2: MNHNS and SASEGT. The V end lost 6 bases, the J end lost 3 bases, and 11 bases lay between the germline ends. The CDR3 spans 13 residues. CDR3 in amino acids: CASSQFQYTEAFF. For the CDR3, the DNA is TGTGCCAGCAGCCAATTCCAGTACACTGAAGCTTTCTTT.

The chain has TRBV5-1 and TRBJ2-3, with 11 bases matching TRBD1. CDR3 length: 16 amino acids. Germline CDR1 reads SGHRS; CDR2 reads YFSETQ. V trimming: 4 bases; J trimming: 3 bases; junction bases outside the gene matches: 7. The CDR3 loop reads CASSTGTGGYTDTQYF. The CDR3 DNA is TGCGCCAGCAGCACCGGGACAGGGGGTTATACAGATACGCAGTATTTT.

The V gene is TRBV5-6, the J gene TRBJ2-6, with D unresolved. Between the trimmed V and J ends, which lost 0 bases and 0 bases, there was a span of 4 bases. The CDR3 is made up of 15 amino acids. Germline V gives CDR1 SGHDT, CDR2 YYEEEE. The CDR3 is CASSLGVSGANVLTF. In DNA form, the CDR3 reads TGTGCCAGCAGCTTGGGAGTCTCTGGGGCCAACGTCCTGACTTTC. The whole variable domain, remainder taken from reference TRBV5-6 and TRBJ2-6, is DAGVTQSPTHLIKTRGQQVTLRCSPKSGHDTVSWYQQALGQGPQFIFQYYEEEERQRGNFPDRFSGHQFPNYSSELNVNALLLGDSALYLCASSLGVSGANVLTFGAGSRLTVL.

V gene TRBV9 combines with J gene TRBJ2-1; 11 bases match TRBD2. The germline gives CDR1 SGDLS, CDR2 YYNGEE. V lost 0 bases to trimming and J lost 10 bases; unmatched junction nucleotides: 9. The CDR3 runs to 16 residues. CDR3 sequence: CASSVASLAGGGEQFF. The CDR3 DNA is TGTGCCAGCAGCGTAGCAAGTCTAGCGGGGGGCGGCGAGCAGTTCTTC.

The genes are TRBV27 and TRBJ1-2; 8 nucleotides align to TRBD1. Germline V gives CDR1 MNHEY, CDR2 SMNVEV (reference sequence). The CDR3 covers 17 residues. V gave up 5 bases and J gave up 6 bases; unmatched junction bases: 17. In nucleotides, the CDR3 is TGTGCCAGCAGTGCTCCGGGACAGGTTTCCGACGTTAATGGCTACACCTTC. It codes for CASSAPGQVSDVNGYTF.

CDR3 protein: CASSPGHPSNQPQHF. The CDR3 bases are TGTGCCAGCAGCCCGGGACATCCTAGCAATCAGCCCCAGCATTTT. V gene TRBV5-4 combines with J gene TRBJ1-5; the D gene is possibly TRBD1 (6 bases). V was shortened by 4 bases and J by 0 bases, with 11 bases between the two germline ends. CDR3 size: 15 residues. From germline, CDR1 is SGHNT and CDR2 YYREEE (reference sequence).

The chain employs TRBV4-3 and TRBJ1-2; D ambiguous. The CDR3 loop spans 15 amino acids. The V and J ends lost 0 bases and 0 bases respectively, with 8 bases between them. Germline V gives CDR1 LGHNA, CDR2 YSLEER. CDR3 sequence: CASSQEYSANYGYTF. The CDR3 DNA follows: TGCGCCAGCAGCCAAGAATACAGTGCTAACTATGGCTACACCTTC.

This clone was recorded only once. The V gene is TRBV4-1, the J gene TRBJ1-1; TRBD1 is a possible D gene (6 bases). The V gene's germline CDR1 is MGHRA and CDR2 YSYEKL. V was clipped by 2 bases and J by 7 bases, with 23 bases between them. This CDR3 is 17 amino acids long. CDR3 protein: CASSQRPRGAVRVEAFF. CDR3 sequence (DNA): TGCGCCAGCAGCCAACGACCCCGGGGGGCCGTAAGGGTTGAAGCTTTCTTT.

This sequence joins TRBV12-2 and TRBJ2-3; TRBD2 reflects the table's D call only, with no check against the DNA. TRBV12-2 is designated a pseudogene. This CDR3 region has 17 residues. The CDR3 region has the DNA TGTGCAAGTCACCCCGGGGGACCTCGGGCACACACAGATACGCAGTATTTT. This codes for CASHPGGPRAHTDTQYF.

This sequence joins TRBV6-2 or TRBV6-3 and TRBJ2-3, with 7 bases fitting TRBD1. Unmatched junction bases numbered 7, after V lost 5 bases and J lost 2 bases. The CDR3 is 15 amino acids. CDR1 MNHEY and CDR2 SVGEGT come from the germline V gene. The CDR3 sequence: CASSKQGWDTDTQYF. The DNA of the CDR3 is TGTGCCAGCAGTAAACAGGGGTGGGACACAGATACGCAGTATTTT.